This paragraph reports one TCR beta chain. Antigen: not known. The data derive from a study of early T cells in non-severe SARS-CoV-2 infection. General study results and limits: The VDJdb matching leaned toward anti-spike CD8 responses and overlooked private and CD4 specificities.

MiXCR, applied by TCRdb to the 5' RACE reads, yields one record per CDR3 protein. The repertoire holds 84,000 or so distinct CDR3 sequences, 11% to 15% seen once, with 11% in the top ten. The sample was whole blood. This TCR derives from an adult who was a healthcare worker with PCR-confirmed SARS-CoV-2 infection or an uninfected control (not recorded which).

CDR3 DNA sequence: TGCAGCGTTCCCGGGCTGGGTAATGAAAAACTGTTTTTT. Protein sequence: CSVPGLGNEKLFF. V usage is TRBV29-1 and J usage is TRBJ1-4; D is unresolved. Germline V gene lookup returns CDR1 SQVTM and CDR2 ANQGSEA. Deletions cut 5 bases from V and 4 bases from J, with 11 bases between. The CDR3 runs 13 residues.